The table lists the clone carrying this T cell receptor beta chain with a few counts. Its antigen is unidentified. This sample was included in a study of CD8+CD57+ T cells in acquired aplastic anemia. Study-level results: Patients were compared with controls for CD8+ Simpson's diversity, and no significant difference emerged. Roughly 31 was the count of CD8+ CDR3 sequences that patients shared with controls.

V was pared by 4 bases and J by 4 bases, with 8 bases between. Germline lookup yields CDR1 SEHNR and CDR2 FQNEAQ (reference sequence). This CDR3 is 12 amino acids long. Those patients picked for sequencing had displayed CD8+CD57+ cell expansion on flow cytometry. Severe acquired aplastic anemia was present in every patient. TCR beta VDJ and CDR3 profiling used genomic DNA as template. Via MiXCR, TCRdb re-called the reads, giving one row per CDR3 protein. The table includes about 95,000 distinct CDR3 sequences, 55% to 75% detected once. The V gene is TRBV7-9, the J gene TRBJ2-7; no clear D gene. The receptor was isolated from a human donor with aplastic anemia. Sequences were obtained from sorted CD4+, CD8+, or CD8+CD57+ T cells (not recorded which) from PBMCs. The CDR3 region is CASSSDLYEQYF. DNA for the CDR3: TGTGCCAGCAGCTCGGATTTGTACGAGCAGTACTTC.